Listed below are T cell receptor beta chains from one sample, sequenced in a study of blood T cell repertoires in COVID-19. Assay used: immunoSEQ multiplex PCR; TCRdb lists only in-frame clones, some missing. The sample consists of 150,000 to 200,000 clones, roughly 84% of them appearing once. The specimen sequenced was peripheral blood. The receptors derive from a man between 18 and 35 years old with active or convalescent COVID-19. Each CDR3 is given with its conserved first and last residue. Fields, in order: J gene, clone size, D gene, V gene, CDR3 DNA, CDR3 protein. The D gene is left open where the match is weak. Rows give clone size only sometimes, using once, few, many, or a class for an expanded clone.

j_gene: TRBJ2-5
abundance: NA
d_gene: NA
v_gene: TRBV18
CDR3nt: TGTGCCAGCTCACCAGAAGGAGGGGCCGAAGAGACCCAGTACTTC
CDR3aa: CASSPEGGAEETQYF

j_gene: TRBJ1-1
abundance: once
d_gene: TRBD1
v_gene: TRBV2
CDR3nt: TGTGCCAGCAACGGAGGACAGGTGAACACTGAAGCTTTCTTT
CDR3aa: CASNGGQVNTEAFF

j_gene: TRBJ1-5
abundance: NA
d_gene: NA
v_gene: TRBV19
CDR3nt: TGTGCCAGTAGGGGAGGTAATCAGCCCCAGCATTTT
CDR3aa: CASRGGNQPQHF

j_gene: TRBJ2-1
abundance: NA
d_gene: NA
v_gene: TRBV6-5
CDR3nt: TGTGCCAGCAGTTCCGGGGAGTTTCCCTACAATGAGCAGTTCTTC
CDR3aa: CASSSGEFPYNEQFF

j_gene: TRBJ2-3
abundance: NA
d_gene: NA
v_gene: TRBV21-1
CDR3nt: TGTGCCAGCAGCCCCAGACAGGGGATGGGCACAGATACGCAGTATTTT
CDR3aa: CASSPRQGMGTDTQYF

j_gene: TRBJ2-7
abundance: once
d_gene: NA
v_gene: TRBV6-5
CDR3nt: TGTGCCAGCAGTTCTCACAGGGCCCCTATACACGAGCAGTACTTC
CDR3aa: CASSSHRAPIHEQYF

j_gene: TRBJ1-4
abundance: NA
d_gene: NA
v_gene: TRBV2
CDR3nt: TGTGCCAGCAGTGCCCGTACAACTAATGAAAAACTGTTTTTT
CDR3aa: CASSARTTNEKLFF

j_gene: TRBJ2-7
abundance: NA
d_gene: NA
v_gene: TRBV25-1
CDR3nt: TGTGCCAGCAGTGAAGTCACCGGGAGCTCCTACGAGCAGTACTTC
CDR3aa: CASSEVTGSSYEQYF

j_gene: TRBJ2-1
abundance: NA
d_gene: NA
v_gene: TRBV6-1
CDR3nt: TGTGCCAGCAGTGAGCGGCAGCCCTACAATGAGCAGTTCTTC
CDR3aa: CASSERQPYNEQFF

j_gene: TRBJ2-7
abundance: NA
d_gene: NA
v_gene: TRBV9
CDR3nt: TGTGCCAGCAGCGCAAGAGGTGTAGTTTACGAGCAGTACTTC
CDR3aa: CASSARGVVYEQYF

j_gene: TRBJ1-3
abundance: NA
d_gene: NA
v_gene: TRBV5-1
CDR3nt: TGCGCCAGCAGCTTGGGAGGGTCGATCTCTGGAAACACCATATATTTT
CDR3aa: CASSLGGSISGNTIYF

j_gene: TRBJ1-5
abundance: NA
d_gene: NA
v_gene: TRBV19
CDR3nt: TGTGCCAGTAGTATCCCCGCAGGGTGGGGTAGCAATCAGCCCCAGCATTTT
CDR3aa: CASSIPAGWGSNQPQHF

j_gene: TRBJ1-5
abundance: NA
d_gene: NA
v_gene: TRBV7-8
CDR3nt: TGTGCCAGCAGCTTTCAGGTTTTGGAGCCCCAGCATTTT
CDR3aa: CASSFQVLEPQHF

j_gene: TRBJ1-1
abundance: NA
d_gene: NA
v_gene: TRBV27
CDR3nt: TGTGCCAGCAGTTTAAGGCGGGGGAACACTGAAGCTTTCTTT
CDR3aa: CASSLRRGNTEAFF

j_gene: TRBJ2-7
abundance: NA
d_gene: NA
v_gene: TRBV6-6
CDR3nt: TGTGCCAGCAGTTACGGGCGGGGCAAGAACGAGCAGTACTTC
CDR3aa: CASSYGRGKNEQYF

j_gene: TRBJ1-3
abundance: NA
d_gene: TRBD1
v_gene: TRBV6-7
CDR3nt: TGTGCCAGCAGTTACACTTGGGACAGGAGTTTCTACAATTCTGGAAACACCATATATTTT
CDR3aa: CASSYTWDRSFYNSGNTIYF

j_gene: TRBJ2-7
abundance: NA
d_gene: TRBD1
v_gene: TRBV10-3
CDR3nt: TGTGCCATCGGGACAGGGACTTCCTACGAGCAGTACTTC
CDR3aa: CAIGTGTSYEQYF

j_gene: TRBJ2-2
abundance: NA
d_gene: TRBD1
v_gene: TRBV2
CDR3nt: TGTGCCAGCAGTGGGGACAGCGGTGGGGAGCTGTTTTTT
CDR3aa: CASSGDSGGELFF